This entry describes one T cell receptor beta chain. Its cognate antigen is unknown. The sample is drawn from a study of beta chain features in type 1 diabetes. Across the study: Cell yields, age and gender were similar between patients and healthy donors. All samples together contributed more than 90,000,000 sorted cells for examination. Regarding the study as a whole: Patients with type 1 diabetes carried fewer insertions and had more deletions at their VDJ junctions. Moderately but significantly shorter TCRB CDR3s were found in Type 1 diabetes patients in all four CD4+ subsets.

Sequenced material consisted of expressed TCRB transcripts (all of the isolated RNA was reverse transcribed). The repertoire was sequenced with immunoSEQ multiplex PCR; TCRdb's copy has only in-frame clones and lacks some. Of under 850,000 clones in the sample, over 10% were seen once. This CDR3 has 11 amino acids. Trimming took off 3 bases at V and 10 bases at J, with 7 bases between the two ends. The germline V gene encodes CDR1 LNHNV and CDR2 YYDKDF (reference sequence). This sequence was found in a man aged 18 to 35 with type 1 diabetes. The chain combines TRBV15 with TRBJ2-1; D may be TRBD1 or TRBD2 (5 bases each). Sequences were obtained from naive CD4+ T cells from blood. Here the CDR3 DNA reads TGTGCCACCAGCAGCAGGGAGGAGCAGTTCTTC. Protein: CATSSREEQFF.